This T cell receptor (beta chain) was sequenced in a study of blood T cell repertoires in COVID-19. Study-level background: From T cells, B-cell-depleted T cells, or PBMCs came the material, which was cDNA or gDNA.

Study processing details: Reference gene primer amplification yielded estimated nucleated cell counts. Only in-frame clones appear in the TCRdb table, and some are missing; sequencing was by immunoSEQ multiplex PCR. V and J calls and clone size come straight from that table; D and trimming were deduced from the DNA. In the table there are some 260,000 clones, approximately 90% of which are singletons. Donors were grouped by their self-reported clinical history. Cohort 3 recovered donors had two negative PCRs, clearance, or symptom resolution. The CDR3 runs 16 residues. Germline assignment: CDR1 KGHSH and CDR2 LQKENI. Losses at the gene ends were 2 bases for V and 5 bases for J; bases not matched to a gene: 9.

The chain recombines TRBV18 with TRBJ1-1, with TRBD1 identical over 9 bases. Sequenced: PBMCs or T cells enriched from blood (not recorded which). The source is a middle-aged man who had recovered from COVID-19. The CDR3 sequence is CASSPSNPTGGTEAFF. CDR3 DNA sequence: TGTGCCAGCTCACCAAGTAATCCGACAGGGGGTACTGAAGCTTTCTTT.